This entry describes one TCR beta chain. This entry comes from a study of cytomegalovirus exposure and HLA in healthy donors. Germline V lookup: CDR1 MNHEY, CDR2 SVGAGI. The CDR3 runs to 13 residues. Trimming took off 7 bases at V and 4 bases at J, with 8 bases between the two ends. Amplification used 60 Vbeta primers and 13 Jbeta primers. This table comes from immunoSEQ multiplex PCR, and its TCRdb copy is limited to in-frame clones, with some not included. The profile shows 130,000 or so clones, roughly 70% of them singletons. Source material: PBMCs. This rearrangement joins TRBV6-5 to TRBJ2-6, with unresolved D. The origin of this receptor is a man aged 40-49 years in good health and CMV-seropositive. This chain's CDR3 is CASKFSGANVLTF. CDR3 DNA: TGTGCCAGCAAATTTAGCGGGGCCAACGTCCTGACTTTC.